The entry below gives a single T cell receptor (beta chain) sequence along with its context. Original processing notes: Cell counts per sample came from amplifying reference gene primers. Some clones are missing from TCRdb's copy, which holds only in-frame ones; the method was immunoSEQ multiplex PCR. The V and J calls and clone size were taken over from that table, and D and trimming were inferred from the DNA. In the table there are about 430,000 clones, around 90% of which are singletons. The data originate from a study of blood T cell repertoires in COVID-19. Across the study: Spain, Italy and the United States supplied samples that represented acute and convalescent COVID-19. Sources were T cells, B-cell-depleted T cells, or PBMCs; the material itself was cDNA or gDNA.

Seattle cases were enrolled at active infection and followed longitudinally. This CDR3 region has 13 residues. The V segment lost 6 bases and the J segment 4 bases; nucleotides outside the gene matches: 5. Germline values: CDR1 MNHEY, CDR2 SVGAGI. This chain joins TRBV6-5 and TRBJ1-2, with 7 bases lining up with TRBD1. The specimen sequenced was peripheral blood. The sequence came from a man aged 18 to 30 with COVID-19, enrolled during active disease. CDR3 coding DNA: TGTGCCAGCAGCCAGACAGGGCGCTATGGCTACACCTTC. It specifies CASSQTGRYGYTF.